A selection of T cell receptor beta chains follows, all from one sample in a study of beta chain features in type 1 diabetes. Method: immunoSEQ multiplex PCR; TCRdb's copy keeps in-frame clones and lacks some. Of 900,000 or so clones in the sample, 17% were seen once. The sequenced material came from naive CD4+ T cells from blood. These TCRs come from a young woman in good health. Each CDR3 is given with its conserved first and last residue. The D gene is left open where the match is weak. Only some rows state a clone size, as once, few, many or a class for expanded clones.

clone size	V gene	D gene	J gene	CDR3 protein	CDR3 DNA
few	TRBV11-3	TRBD2	TRBJ2-4	CASSMTSGRGNIQYF	TGTGCCAGCAGCATGACTAGCGGGAGGGGAAACATTCAGTACTTC
-	TRBV28	TRBD1	TRBJ1-5	CASRTGQGLQPQHF	TGTGCCAGCAGAACCGGACAGGGTTTGCAGCCCCAGCATTTT
-	TRBV28	-	TRBJ1-3	CASSHLMTRETGNTIYF	TGTGCCAGCTCGCACTTAATGACACGCGAAACTGGAAACACCATATATTTT
-	TRBV28	-	TRBJ2-1	CASSPGYRSYNEQFF	TGTGCCAGCAGTCCGGGATACCGCTCCTACAATGAGCAGTTCTTC
few	TRBV15	TRBD2	TRBJ2-7	CATSFAVENSGGAYEQYF	TGTGCCACCAGCTTCGCGGTGGAAAATAGCGGGGGAGCCTACGAGCAGTACTTC
few	TRBV18	-	TRBJ1-4	CASSQGQNEKLFF	TGTGCCAGCTCGCAGGGTCAGAATGAAAAACTGTTTTTT
few	TRBV4-2	-	TRBJ2-4	CASSQDGSRLAKNIQYF	TGTGCCAGCAGCCAAGATGGGTCACGCTTAGCCAAAAACATTCAGTACTTC
few	TRBV7-3	-	TRBJ2-1	CASSPDSNEQFF	TGTGCCAGCAGTCCCGACAGCAATGAGCAGTTCTTC
-	TRBV5-1	TRBD2	TRBJ2-3	CASSSNSGSFSDTQYF	TGCGCCAGCAGCTCAAATAGCGGGAGTTTTTCAGATACGCAGTATTTT
few	TRBV29-1	-	TRBJ1-1	CSVGGRGTNQMNTEAFF	TGCAGCGTTGGGGGAAGAGGGACTAATCAAATGAACACTGAAGCTTTCTTT
-	TRBV4-2	-	TRBJ2-7	CASSQSRGGYYEQYF	TGTGCCAGCAGCCAAAGCAGGGGAGGGTACTACGAGCAGTACTTC
-	TRBV19	-	TRBJ2-2	CASSKETTRDTGELFF	TGTGCCAGTAGTAAAGAGACAACTAGGGACACCGGGGAGCTGTTTTTT
few	TRBV4-2	-	TRBJ2-5	CASSFSRKTQYF	TGTGCCAGCAGCTTTTCGAGGAAGACCCAGTACTTC
-	TRBV7-2	-	TRBJ2-3	CASSFAPGWGTDTQYF	TGTGCCAGCAGCTTCGCGCCGGGATGGGGTACAGATACGCAGTATTTT
few	TRBV15	-	TRBJ1-2	CATSRDRGWGLGGYTF	TGTGCCACCAGCAGAGATCGGGGGTGGGGGCTTGGTGGCTACACCTTC
few	TRBV6-5	-	TRBJ2-1	CASFSGYEQFF	TGTGCCAGCTTTTCGGGGTATGAGCAGTTCTTC
few	TRBV5-1	-	TRBJ2-7	CASSLSQGIPYEQYF	TGCGCCAGCAGCTTGAGCCAAGGAATTCCCTACGAGCAGTACTTC
few	TRBV10-3	TRBD2	TRBJ2-1	CATTSGNEQFF	TGTGCCACGACTAGCGGAAATGAGCAGTTCTTC
few	TRBV5-6	-	TRBJ2-1	CASGDHEQFF	TGTGCCAGCGGGGATCATGAGCAGTTCTTC
few	TRBV20-1	-	TRBJ2-7	CSATDYEQYF	TGCAGTGCGACGGATTACGAGCAGTACTTC
-	TRBV2	TRBD1	TRBJ1-2	CASSEQGARYGYTF	TGTGCCAGCAGCGAACAGGGGGCGAGATATGGCTACACCTTC
few	TRBV7-2	-	TRBJ2-7	CASSLGMSRGKYEQYF	TGTGCCAGCAGCTTAGGAATGTCCAGGGGTAAATACGAGCAGTACTTC